This TCR beta chain was captured by sequencing in a study of regulatory and conventional T cells in RAG deficiency. TCRdb's copy holds only in-frame clones and misses some; the assay was immunoSEQ multiplex PCR. Of some 30,000 clones in the sample, approximately 90% were seen once. Regarding the study as a whole: Control T-cell subsets had markedly higher Shannon entropy and lower Simpson indices than RAG-deficient patients. Treg unique TCR beta sequences were about 100-fold fewer in Omenn syndrome and CID/AS patients than controls. In Omenn syndrome, Treg and Tconv repertoires overlapped >80%. Omenn CD25-high CD127-low cells may be activated cells, not true Tregs.

About this clone: Antigen specificity is unknown.

CDR1 and CDR2 from the germline V gene are SNHLY and FYNNEI. The V gene end was trimmed by 1 base and the J gene end by 6 bases; junction bases not matched to a gene: 11. The CDR3 is 17 amino acids. These records were also assigned to another study, of regulatory T cells. From that report: Primers: 52 TRBV forward and 13 TRBJ reverse.

The material sequenced was CD8+ T cells sorted from blood. This chain connects TRBV2 to TRBJ2-7; 11 bases fit TRBD2. This clonotype originated in a human donor in good health. The CDR3 is CASSEGRVAGGPGEQYF. CDR3 nucleotide sequence: TGTGCCAGCAGTGAAGGGAGGGTAGCGGGAGGGCCCGGCGAGCAGTACTTC.